Listed here are 27 T cell receptor beta chains from one sample, sequenced in a study of cytomegalovirus exposure and HLA in healthy donors. The primer mix had 60 Vbeta and 13 Jbeta primers. Generated by immunoSEQ multiplex PCR, the TCRdb table keeps only in-frame clones and is missing some. In the table there are approximately 140,000 clones, approximately 71% of which are singletons. The sequenced sample consisted of PBMCs. The origin of the receptors is a man aged 40-49 years in good health and CMV-seronegative.

This chain uses TRBV18 with TRBJ1-2, with 8 bases matching TRBD1. Germline CDR1 is KGHSH and CDR2 is LQKENI. The CDR3 totals 17 residues. The ends lost 3 bases at V and 3 bases at J; junction bases unmatched: 12. CDR3 region: CASSPSQGVFGDYGYTF. The CDR3, as DNA: TGTGCCAGCTCACCGTCACAGGGGGTTTTCGGGGACTATGGCTACACCTTC.

This clone was picked up a small number of times. The DNA of the CDR3 is TGTGCCAGCAGTTACGCCGCAGAACCCCTCAACTATGGCTACACCTTC. It translates to CASSYAAEPLNYGYTF. This rearrangement joins TRBV6-6 to TRBJ1-2; D gene unclear. In germline, CDR1 is MNHNY, CDR2 SVGAGI (reference sequence). V lost 2 bases, J lost 2 bases, and 15 bases lay in between. The CDR3 is 16 amino acids.

This clone was seen a single time. J is TRBJ2-7 and V is TRBV18; 7 bases match TRBD1. J lost 3 bases, V lost 4 bases, and 6 bases had no gene match. Germline loops: CDR1 KGHSH, CDR2 LQKENI. The CDR3 length is 14 residues. CDR3 in amino acids: CASSREQGFYEQYF. Written as DNA, the CDR3 is TGTGCCAGCTCACGAGAACAGGGGTTCTACGAGCAGTACTTC.

The chain joins TRBV28 to TRBJ1-5; 8 bases fit TRBD1. With 6 bases clipped from V and 3 bases from J, the junction kept 7 bases outside the gene matches. The length of the CDR3 is 15 residues. From germline, CDR1 is MDHEN and CDR2 SYDVKM. CDR3 region: CASRGSTGDNQPQHF. The CDR3 coding sequence is TGTGCCAGCAGGGGATCGACAGGGGACAATCAGCCCCAGCATTTT.

V gene TRBV11-2 combines with J gene TRBJ2-5; TRBD1 is a possible D gene (6 bases). The J call could be wrong; TRBJ2-7 is a better fit for the DNA end. The CDR3 sequence is 13 residues long. The germline V gene has CDR1 SGHAT and CDR2 FQNNGV. Here the CDR3 reads CASSQITGYEQYF. Here the CDR3 DNA reads TGTGCCAGCAGCCAGATAACAGGGTACGAGCAGTACTTC.

This chain connects TRBV6-4 to TRBJ2-2, with 10 positions matching TRBD1. Germline V CDR1 and CDR2: MRHNA, SNTAGT. V shed 10 bases, J shed 3 bases, and the junction held 8 bases outside the gene matches. The CDR3 runs to 15 residues. CDR3 residues: CATRAGQGDTGELFF. The CDR3 DNA sequence: TGTGCCACCCGAGCCGGACAGGGGGACACCGGGGAGCTGTTTTTT.

The chain joins TRBV18 to TRBJ2-7; 11 nucleotides line up with TRBD1. This CDR3 comprises 14 residues. The germline V gene has CDR1 KGHSH and CDR2 LQKENI. The J segment lost 5 bases and the V segment lost 3 bases, leaving 3 bases of the junction unmatched. The chain's CDR3 is CASSPGTGGDEQYF. In nucleotides, the CDR3 is TGTGCCAGCTCACCCGGGACAGGGGGGGACGAGCAGTACTTC. The variable domain in full, with the rest retrieved from reference TRBV18 and TRBJ2-7, is NAGVMQNPRHLVRRRGQEARLRCSPMKGHSHVYWYRQLPEEGLKFMVYLQKENIIDESGMPKERFSAEFPKEGPSILRIQQVVRGDSAAYFCASSPGTGGDEQYFGPGTRLTVT.

This sequence joins TRBV7-3 and TRBJ1-1; D is unclear. Germline CDR1 SGHTA, CDR2 FQGTGA. The V end lost 2 bases, the J end lost 4 bases, and 8 bases lay between the germline ends. The CDR3 runs to 13 residues. This CDR3 is CASSLVSGTEAFF. CDR3 bases: TGTGCCAGCAGCTTAGTTAGCGGCACTGAAGCTTTCTTT.

V usage is TRBV7-8 and J usage is TRBJ2-2; 10 bases are a match to TRBD2. Losses at the gene ends were 7 bases for V and 4 bases for J; bases not matched to a gene: 9. CDR3 size: 16 residues. CDR1 SGHVS and CDR2 FQNEAQ come from the germline V gene. The CDR3 sequence: CASTHRSGGATGELFF. The CDR3 region has the DNA TGTGCCAGCACCCATCGGAGCGGGGGGGCCACCGGGGAGCTGTTTTTT. The complete variable domain, with remaining parts taken from reference TRBV7-8 and TRBJ2-2, reads GAGVSQSPRYKVAKRGQDVALRCDPISGHVSLFWYQQALGQGPEFLTYFQNEAQLDKSGLPSDRFFAERPEGSVSTLKIQRTQQEDSAVYLCASTHRSGGATGELFFGEGSRLTVL.

The CDR3 DNA follows: TGTGCCAGCAGCGTAGGACTTATGAACACTGAAGCTTTCTTT. This translates into CASSVGLMNTEAFF. The rearrangement joins TRBV9 to TRBJ1-1; D unclear. In germline, CDR1 is SGDLS, CDR2 YYNGEE. The CDR3 extends over 14 amino acids. With 0 bases removed from V and 0 bases from J, the gap between germline ends came to 6 bases. The full variable domain, in which reference TRBV9 and TRBJ1-1 provide the parts outside the CDR3, is DSGVTQTPKHLITATGQRVTLRCSPRSGDLSVYWYQQSLDQGLQFLIQYYNGEERAKGNILERFSAQQFPDLHSELNLSSLELGDSALYFCASSVGLMNTEAFFGQGTRLTVV.

The chain carries TRBV27 and TRBJ2-2; TRBD1 aligns across 8 bases. The CDR3 runs to 15 residues. With V trimmed by 1 base and J by 5 bases, 3 bases remained unmatched. Germline CDR1 MNHEY, CDR2 SMNVEV (reference sequence). The CDR3 protein is CASSLWQGATGELFF. CDR3 in DNA: TGTGCCAGCAGTTTATGGCAGGGGGCAACCGGGGAGCTGTTTTTT.

The CDR3 loop is CASSLGQKNIQYF. In DNA, the CDR3 is TGTGCCAGCAGTTTGGGGCAGAAAAACATTCAGTACTTC. The chain has TRBV28 and TRBJ2-4, with D maybe TRBD1 (5 bases). The V gene's germline CDR1 is MDHEN and CDR2 SYDVKM. This CDR3 region has 13 residues. The V gene lost 3 bases and the J gene lost 4 bases, with 7 bases spanning the gap. The full variable domain, its missing parts supplied by reference TRBV28 and TRBJ2-4, is DVKVTQSSRYLVKRTGEKVFLECVQDMDHENMFWYRQDPGLGLRLIYFSYDVKMKEKGDIPEGYSVSREKKERFSLILESASTNQTSMYLCASSLGQKNIQYFGAGTRLSVL.

The chain is built from TRBV4-2 and TRBJ2-3; TRBD2 matches 13 bases. V dropped 4 bases and J dropped 4; count of bases not matched to a gene: 8. This CDR3 has 17 amino acids. From germline, CDR1 is LGHNA and CDR2 YNFKEQ. CDR3: CASSPSTSGGPSDTQYF. DNA of the CDR3: TGTGCCAGCAGCCCTTCGACTAGCGGGGGGCCGTCAGATACGCAGTATTTT.

The chain employs TRBV19 and TRBJ2-1, with a tentative D call TRBD1 (7 bases). V was trimmed by 6 bases and J by 8 bases, leaving 20 bases between them. Germline V gene sequence: CDR1 LNHDA, CDR2 SQIVND (reference sequence). The CDR3 is 15 amino acids. This chain's CDR3 is CASREGTGDFDEQFF. The CDR3 coding sequence is TGTGCCAGTAGGGAGGGAACAGGGGATTTCGATGAGCAGTTCTTC.

The J gene is TRBJ1-2, the V gene TRBV7-9; 7 bases fit TRBD1. V dropped 5 bases and J dropped 4; count of bases not matched to a gene: 10. This CDR3 comprises 15 residues. Per germline, CDR1 SEHNR and CDR2 FQNEAQ (reference sequence). The CDR3 loop reads CASSKDRVQSYGYTF. The CDR3 nucleotides are TGTGCCAGCAGCAAAGACAGGGTGCAGTCCTATGGCTACACCTTC.

This clone was seen only once. The CDR3 reads CSTGTPRGTEAFF. The CDR3 bases are TGCAGCACCGGGACACCGAGAGGCACTGAAGCTTTCTTT. The J gene is TRBJ1-1, the V gene TRBV29-1; tentative D call: TRBD1 (6 bases). V shed 8 bases and J shed 4 bases, with 17 bases lying between them. CDR3 length: 13 amino acids. CDR1 SQVTM and CDR2 ANQGSEA come from the germline V gene.

The rearrangement uses TRBV7-9 and TRBJ1-6; D unclear. This CDR3 is 13 amino acids long. From germline, CDR1 is SEHNR and CDR2 FQNEAQ (reference sequence). V shed 4 bases and J shed 10 bases, with 11 bases lying between them. The DNA for the CDR3 is TGTGCCAGCAGCTCCTCCTTTGCGTCACCCCTCCACTTT. Its translation: CASSSSFASPLHF.

V is TRBV5-6 and J is TRBJ1-6; 9 bases fit TRBD1. There are 16 residues in the CDR3. J gave up 10 bases and V 3 bases, and 11 bases lay outside the gene matches. The germline V gene has CDR1 SGHDT and CDR2 YYEEEE. CDR3 amino acids: CASSWAQGAVGSPLHF. DNA for the CDR3: TGTGCCAGCAGCTGGGCACAGGGGGCGGTAGGATCACCCCTCCACTTT.

The chain links TRBV6-1 to TRBJ1-2; 9 nucleotides line up with TRBD1. Germline V lookup: CDR1 MNHNS, CDR2 SASEGT. After removal of 6 bases from V and 7 bases from J, the junction contained 0 bases not matched to a gene. This CDR3 contains 11 residues. CDR3 in DNA: TGTGCCAGCAGGGACAGGGGTGGCTACACCTTC. Amino acids: CASRDRGGYTF.

V and J are TRBV2 and TRBJ1-5; TRBD1 is a possible D gene (5 bases). Germline V gene sequence: CDR1 SNHLY, CDR2 FYNNEI. The CDR3 has 14 residues. V was clipped by 4 bases and J by 4 bases, with 11 bases between them. The CDR3: CASSGLTENQPQHF. CDR3 in DNA: TGTGCCAGCAGTGGTCTGACAGAGAATCAGCCCCAGCATTTT.

This clone was seen a single time. The chain links TRBV29-1 to TRBJ1-2; 7 nucleotides agree with TRBD1. This CDR3 comprises 11 residues. V shed 6 bases, J shed 7 bases, and the junction held 5 bases outside the gene matches. Germline V gene sequence: CDR1 SQVTM, CDR2 ANQGSEA. CDR3 bases: TGCAGCGTCGACAGGGACCGTGGCTACACCTTC. This gives the protein CSVDRDRGYTF. Full variable domain (outside the CDR3, taken from reference TRBV29-1 and TRBJ1-2): SAVISQKPSRDICQRGTSLTIQCQVDSQVTMMFWYRQQPGQSLTLIATANQGSEATYESGFVIDKFPISRPNLTFSTLTVSNMSPEDSSIYLCSVDRDRGYTFGSGTRLTVV.

The CDR3 protein is CASSPIGRDEQYF. The DNA of the CDR3 is TGTGCCAGCTCACCGATCGGGAGGGACGAGCAGTACTTC. The chain carries TRBV18 and TRBJ2-7; 8 nucleotides align to TRBD2. The V segment lost 3 bases and the J segment 5 bases; nucleotides outside the gene matches: 3. Germline values: CDR1 KGHSH, CDR2 LQKENI. The CDR3 spans 13 residues. The full variable domain, rest sourced from reference TRBV18 and TRBJ2-7, is NAGVMQNPRHLVRRRGQEARLRCSPMKGHSHVYWYRQLPEEGLKFMVYLQKENIIDESGMPKERFSAEFPKEGPSILRIQQVVRGDSAAYFCASSPIGRDEQYFGPGTRLTVT.

The V and J genes are TRBV28 and TRBJ2-7, with D unclear. CDR3 length: 11 residues. Germline loops: CDR1 MDHEN, CDR2 SYDVKM. The V gene lost 4 bases and the J gene lost 4 bases, with 5 bases spanning the gap. The CDR3: CASSSKYEQYF. CDR3 DNA: TGTGCCAGCAGTTCAAAATACGAGCAGTACTTC.

The gene calls are TRBV28 and TRBJ1-2, with D perhaps matching TRBD1 (6 bases). The germline CDR1 and CDR2 sequences are MDHEN and SYDVKM. The CDR3 is made up of 13 amino acids. Trimming left V 2 bases short and J 4 bases short, with 8 bases between. CDR3 amino acids: CASSLKGGYGYTF. The CDR3 nucleotides read TGTGCCAGCAGTTTAAAAGGGGGCTATGGCTACACCTTC.

The CDR3 sequence is CASSEAYSQGYNEQFF. CDR3 sequence (DNA): TGTGCCAGCAGTGAAGCGTATTCACAGGGCTACAATGAGCAGTTCTTC. This rearrangement joins TRBV6-1 to TRBJ2-1; the D gene is possibly TRBD1 (6 bases). CDR1 is MNHNS, CDR2 SASEGT, per germline. With 0 bases removed from V and 3 bases from J, the gap between germline ends came to 12 bases. The CDR3 is 16 amino acids.

This clone was seen only a few times. The chain has TRBV6-5 and TRBJ1-2; a weak D match, TRBD1 (5 bases). Per germline, CDR1 MNHEY and CDR2 SVGAGI. V was shortened by 4 bases and J by 1 base, with 13 bases between the two germline ends. The CDR3 is 15 residues long. The CDR3 DNA sequence: TGTGCCAGCAGTTCTGTCGACCAGGGTAACTATGGCTACACCTTC. It translates to CASSSVDQGNYGYTF.

The chain links TRBV7-3 to TRBJ2-7; the D is unclear. Germline V CDR1 and CDR2: SGHTA, FQGTGA. Trimming pared 2 bases from V and 0 bases from J, leaving 8 bases between. CDR3 size: 14 residues. In DNA, the CDR3 is TGTGCCAGCAGCTTATTTCACAACTCCTACGAGCAGTACTTC. Its translation is CASSLFHNSYEQYF.